The next 21 T cell receptor beta chains were all read from a single sample in a study of T cell responses to AZD1222 COVID-19 vaccine. Profiled with immunoSEQ multiplex PCR; TCRdb holds only in-frame clones, not every one. The sample consists of 95,000 or so clones, roughly 89% of them appearing once. The material sequenced was peripheral blood, taken on day 0 of MenACWY control vaccination. Receptors originate from an adult in good health.

The chain recombines TRBV4-2 with TRBJ1-4; TRBD1 agrees at 8 bases. Germline loops: CDR1 LGHNA, CDR2 YNFKEQ. The CDR3 extends over 17 amino acids. The J segment lost 7 bases and the V segment lost 1 base, leaving 11 bases of the junction unmatched. DNA of the CDR3: TGTGCCAGCAGCCAAGTGGGTCAGGGGGCTAGAGGTGAAAAACTGTTTTTT. Its translation: CASSQVGQGARGEKLFF.

V and J are TRBV11-1 and TRBJ2-1, with a possible D match to TRBD1 (5 bases). The ends were cut back, 3 bases at V and 4 bases at J, with 10 bases in the middle. The length of the CDR3 is 14 residues. Germline V lookup: CDR1 SGHAT, CDR2 FQDESV (reference sequence). The CDR3 coding sequence is TGTGCCAGCAGCTTGGCAGGGAATTACAATGAGCAGTTCTTC. Translated, it gives CASSLAGNYNEQFF.

This chain joins TRBV11-2 and TRBJ2-2, with D perhaps TRBD1 or TRBD2 (6 bases each). V was shortened by 7 bases and J by 5 bases, with 17 bases between the two germline ends. CDR3 length equals 15 residues. Germline V lookup: CDR1 SGHAT, CDR2 FQNNGV. The CDR3 DNA sequence: TGTGCCAGCACCTTCCGGGGGCATGGAACCGGGGAGCTGTTTTTT. This sequence encodes CASTFRGHGTGELFF.

The chain combines TRBV11-2 with TRBJ1-5, with a weak D call TRBD1 (5 bases). The CDR3 sequence is 15 residues long. CDR1 and CDR2 (germline): SGHAT, FQNNGV. V lost 3 bases, J lost 4 bases, and 13 bases lay in between. The DNA of the CDR3 is TGTGCCAGCAGCTTTGACCCTGGGGGGAATCAGCCCCAGCATTTT. Its translation is CASSFDPGGNQPQHF.

The genes are TRBV4-1 and TRBJ1-2; 9 bases line up with TRBD1. The CDR3 is 15 residues long. Trimming cost V 5 bases and J 6 bases; bases outside gene matches: 10. Germline-derived CDR1 and CDR2 are MGHRA and YSYEKL. CDR3 amino acids: CASSGLRDRAHGYTF. DNA of the CDR3: TGCGCCAGCAGCGGTCTCCGGGACAGGGCCCATGGCTACACCTTC.

The chain links TRBV7-2 to TRBJ1-5; TRBD1 matches 8 bases. The CDR3 totals 14 residues. Germline CDR1 is SGHTA and CDR2 is FQGNSA. J gave up 8 bases and V 5 bases, and 8 bases lay outside the gene matches. CDR3 loop: CASSTGQGVEPQHF. CDR3 sequence (DNA): TGTGCCAGCAGCACCGGACAGGGTGTCGAGCCCCAGCATTTT.

CDR3 amino acids: CASSRQGTNSPLHF. The CDR3 bases are TGTGCCAGCAGCCGACAGGGCACTAATTCACCCCTCCACTTT. V usage is TRBV5-6 and J usage is TRBJ1-6, with 7 bases aligning to TRBD1. The CDR3 has 14 residues. Germline V lookup: CDR1 SGHDT, CDR2 YYEEEE. The trim removed 4 bases at V and 6 bases at J, leaving 4 bases unmatched.

The genes are TRBV6-5 and TRBJ1-2; TRBD1 matches at 7 bases. The J segment lost 4 bases and the V segment lost 5 bases, leaving 7 bases of the junction unmatched. CDR3 length equals 14 residues. Germline CDR1 MNHEY, CDR2 SVGAGI. The CDR3 DNA sequence: TGTGCCAGCAGTCCCCGACAGGGAGGCTATGGCTACACCTTC. Amino acids: CASSPRQGGYGYTF.

The chain recombines TRBV7-8 with TRBJ1-3, with no clear D. Deletions cut 0 bases from V and 0 bases from J, with 15 bases between. CDR1 and CDR2 from the germline V gene are SGHVS and FQNEAQ. The CDR3 is made up of 18 amino acids. The CDR3: CASSLARGSSPSGNTIYF. CDR3 nucleotides: TGTGCCAGCAGCTTAGCGAGAGGAAGCAGTCCCTCTGGAAACACCATATATTTT.

V is TRBV21-1 and J is TRBJ1-5. TRBV21-1 is noted as a pseudogene. The CDR3 runs 15 residues. CDR3 sequence reads: CASSKGRDPPVPQHF. For the CDR3, the DNA is TGTGCCAGCAGCAAAGGGAGGGACCCCCCGGTCCCCCAGCATTTT.

This chain uses TRBV10-1 with TRBJ1-2, with TRBD1 identical over 11 bases. The CDR3 has 16 residues. Per the germline V gene, CDR1 is WNHNN and CDR2 is SYGVQD (reference sequence). J was trimmed by 8 bases and V by 0 bases; bases with no gene match: 8. DNA of the CDR3: TGCGCCAGCAGTGAGTCGGTCGGACAGGGGGCGAGAGGCTACACCTTC. This gives the protein CASSESVGQGARGYTF.

The chain employs TRBV10-3 and TRBJ2-1, with 12 bases fitting TRBD2. The ends lost 5 bases at V and 5 bases at J; junction bases unmatched: 1. Germline-derived CDR1 and CDR2 are ENHRY and SYGVKD. The CDR3 sequence is 14 residues long. The CDR3 coding sequence is TGTGCCATCAGTCGGACTAGCGGGGACAATGAGCAGTTCTTC. Its protein product is CAISRTSGDNEQFF.

This chain connects TRBV7-9 to TRBJ2-1; tentative D call: TRBD2 (6 bases). CDR3 length: 15 residues. Germline CDR1 and CDR2: SEHNR and FQNEAQ (reference sequence). The ends were cut back, 2 bases at V and 1 base at J, with 9 bases in the middle. This chain's CDR3 is CASSLSRGSYNEQFF. In DNA, the CDR3 is TGTGCCAGCAGCTTAAGCCGGGGGTCCTACAATGAGCAGTTCTTC.

CDR3 protein: CASRAGGVLNTGELFF. CDR3 coding DNA: TGTGCCAGCAGGGCGGGGGGTGTATTGAACACCGGGGAGCTGTTTTTT. The V gene is TRBV6-6, the J gene TRBJ2-2; 8 bases agree with TRBD2. The V segment lost 6 bases and the J segment 1 base; nucleotides outside the gene matches: 7. CDR1 and CDR2 from the germline V gene are MNHNY and SVGAGI (reference sequence). This CDR3 spans 16 amino acids.

The rearrangement joins TRBV2 to TRBJ1-4; D may be TRBD1 (6 bases). Looked up from germline, CDR1 is SNHLY and CDR2 is FYNNEI. V was trimmed by 6 bases and J by 6 bases, leaving 8 bases between them. CDR3 length equals 12 residues. In DNA, the CDR3 is TGTGCCAGCAGAAGGACAGATGAAAAACTGTTTTTT. This encodes CASRRTDEKLFF.

The chain links TRBV30 to TRBJ1-4; 9 bases align to TRBD1. CDR3 length equals 17 residues. The junction had 18 bases not matched to a gene; V was cut back by 3 bases and J by 10 bases. Germline CDR1 is GTSNPN and CDR2 is SVGIG (reference sequence). CDR3 nucleotide sequence: TGTGCCTGGAGGACGGGGGACAGGGCCCCTTGGTCGGGAAAACTGTTTTTT. This sequence encodes CAWRTGDRAPWSGKLFF. The full variable domain, its missing parts supplied by reference TRBV30 and TRBJ1-4, is SQTIHQWPATLVQPVGSPLSLECTVEGTSNPNLYWYRQAAGRGLQLLFYSVGIGQISSEVPQNLSASRPQDRQFILSSKKLLLSDSGFYLCAWRTGDRAPWSGKLFFGSGTQLSVL.

The chain recombines TRBV3-1 (or the pseudogene TRBV3-2) with TRBJ2-1, with TRBD2 identical over 9 bases. Germline loops: CDR1 LGHDT, CDR2 YNNKEL (reference sequence). This CDR3 is 15 amino acids long. Unmatched junction bases numbered 6, after V lost 4 bases and J lost 5 bases. The chain's CDR3 is CASSRGLAVHNEQFF. The DNA of the CDR3 is TGTGCCAGCAGCCGGGGACTAGCTGTCCACAATGAGCAGTTCTTC.

This chain uses TRBV9 with TRBJ2-4; 7 positions match TRBD2. The CDR3 consists of 12 residues. With V trimmed by 2 bases and J by 8 bases, 1 base remained unmatched. Germline CDR1 and CDR2: SGDLS and YYNGEE. The CDR3 protein is CASSVGGDIQYF. The CDR3 coding sequence is TGTGCCAGCAGCGTGGGAGGGGACATTCAGTACTTC. The variable domain in full, with the rest retrieved from reference TRBV9 and TRBJ2-4, is DSGVTQTPKHLITATGQRVTLRCSPRSGDLSVYWYQQSLDQGLQFLIQYYNGEERAKGNILERFSAQQFPDLHSELNLSSLELGDSALYFCASSVGGDIQYFGAGTRLSVL.

This clone was counted a few times. As DNA, the CDR3 is TGTGCCAGCAGTGGGTATGTCAAGGGGGACGGTGGCTACACCTTC. Its translation: CASSGYVKGDGGYTF. This chain connects TRBV2 to TRBJ1-2, with D tentatively TRBD1 (6 bases). Trimming cost V 4 bases and J 7 bases, with 19 bases left between them. The CDR3 is 15 amino acids. Germline V lookup: CDR1 SNHLY, CDR2 FYNNEI.

This rearrangement joins TRBV3-1 (or the pseudogene TRBV3-2) to TRBJ2-7, with 8 nucleotides matching TRBD1. V trimming: 4 bases; J trimming: 0 bases; junction bases outside the gene matches: 8. Germline CDR1 reads LGHDT; CDR2 reads YNNKEL (reference sequence). The CDR3 is 16 residues long. The CDR3 DNA follows: TGTGCCAGCAGCCTCCTGGGACAGGTGAGCTCCTACGAGCAGTACTTC. Amino acid sequence: CASSLLGQVSSYEQYF.

The chain carries TRBV19 and TRBJ2-3, with D hard to call. CDR1 LNHDA and CDR2 SQIVND come from the germline V gene (reference sequence). Deletions cut 3 bases from V and 2 bases from J, with 9 bases between. This CDR3 has 14 residues. CDR3 region: CASSIYLLTDTQYF. In DNA form, the CDR3 reads TGTGCCAGTAGTATCTACCTACTCACAGATACGCAGTATTTT. The variable domain in full, completed from reference TRBV19 and TRBJ2-3, reads DGGITQSPKYLFRKEGQNVTLSCEQNLNHDAMYWYRQDPGQGLRLIYYSQIVNDFQKGDIAEGYSVSREKKESFPLTVTSAQKNPTAFYLCASSIYLLTDTQYFGPGTRLTVL.